These 8 T cell receptor beta chains came from one sample sequenced in a study of cytomegalovirus exposure and HLA in healthy donors. Primers included in the PCR were 60 Vbeta and 13 Jbeta primers. Libraries were prepared by immunoSEQ multiplex PCR; TCRdb keeps only in-frame clonotypes and omits some of them. This sample's clone table lists under 200,000 clones. The specimen sequenced was PBMCs. The source is a woman aged 18-29 years in good health and CMV-seropositive.

The chain uses TRBV11-2 and TRBJ1-4; 7 nucleotides agree with TRBD1. Trimming took 5 bases from V and 8 from J; bases not matched to a gene: 8. The germline V gene encodes CDR1 SGHAT and CDR2 FQNNGV. The CDR3 runs 14 residues. In DNA form, the CDR3 reads TGTGCCAGCAGCGCGGGACAGCTCGTCGAAAAACTGTTTTTT. Translated, it gives CASSAGQLVEKLFF. The variable domain in full, with the rest retrieved from reference TRBV11-2 and TRBJ1-4, is EAGVAQSPRYKIIEKRQSVAFWCNPISGHATLYWYQQILGQGPKLLIQFQNNGVVDDSQLPKDRFSAERLKGVDSTLKIQPAKLEDSAVYLCASSAGQLVEKLFFGSGTQLSVL.

The V gene is TRBV5-6, the J gene TRBJ2-7; 8 nucleotides agree with TRBD2. The CDR3 has 16 residues. Germline CDR1 SGHDT, CDR2 YYEEEE. Trimming took 3 bases from V and 2 from J; bases not matched to a gene: 10. For the CDR3, the DNA is TGTGCCAGCAGCTCCCCTCGGACTAGCCGGGCCTACGAGCAGTACTTC. Residues: CASSSPRTSRAYEQYF.

This chain connects TRBV15 to TRBJ1-5; D might be TRBD1 (5 bases). Germline CDR1 and CDR2: LNHNV and YYDKDF (reference sequence). This CDR3 is 14 amino acids long. V was shortened by 0 bases and J by 4 bases, with 7 bases between the two germline ends. The CDR3 DNA follows: TGTGCCACCAGCAGAGATAAGGGGAATCAGCCCCAGCATTTT. Residues: CATSRDKGNQPQHF.

The rearrangement joins TRBV30 to TRBJ2-1, with 10 bases identical to TRBD2. The germline V gene encodes CDR1 GTSNPN and CDR2 SVGIG (reference sequence). CDR3 length: 16 residues. V was pared by 0 bases and J by 9 bases, with 11 bases of the junction left unmatched. The DNA of the CDR3 is TGTGCCTGGAGTGTACTTTCTAGCGGGGGTTCAGGTGAGCAGTTCTTC. It codes for CAWSVLSSGGSGEQFF.

CDR3 region: CASSIERGPFNEQFF. In nucleotides, the CDR3 is TGTGCCAGCAGTATCGAGCGGGGCCCGTTCAATGAGCAGTTCTTC. V gene TRBV27 combines with J gene TRBJ2-1; 7 nucleotides line up with TRBD2. The germline V gene encodes CDR1 MNHEY and CDR2 SMNVEV (reference sequence). The V and J ends lost 5 bases and 6 bases, in that order; junction bases with no gene match: 10. The CDR3 has 15 residues.

The J gene is TRBJ1-2, the V gene TRBV30; D remains unclear. The CDR3 contains 15 residues. Trimming pared 0 bases from V and 0 bases from J, leaving 11 bases between. Per the germline V gene, CDR1 is GTSNPN and CDR2 is SVGIG (reference sequence). The CDR3 DNA sequence: TGTGCCTGGAGTGTACAGCAAGTTTCTAACTATGGCTACACCTTC. The encoded protein is CAWSVQQVSNYGYTF. Looking up the rest from reference TRBV30 and TRBJ1-2 gives the full variable domain: SQTIHQWPATLVQPVGSPLSLECTVEGTSNPNLYWYRQAAGRGLQLLFYSVGIGQISSEVPQNLSASRPQDRQFILSSKKLLLSDSGFYLCAWSVQQVSNYGYTFGSGTRLTVV.

This chain connects TRBV9 to TRBJ2-5; the match to TRBD1 covers 8 bases. The J call could be wrong; TRBJ2-7 is a better fit for the DNA end. This CDR3 has 13 amino acids. The V gene's germline CDR1 is SGDLS and CDR2 YYNGEE. The CDR3, as DNA: TGTGCCAGTGGAGGGCAGGGGGCTATCGAGCAGTACTTC. It translates to CASGGQGAIEQYF.

V and J are TRBV11-3 and TRBJ2-5; a weak D match, TRBD1 (6 bases). The V end lost 1 base, the J end lost 9 bases, and 12 bases lay between the germline ends. The V gene's germline CDR1 is SGHNT and CDR2 YENEEA. The CDR3 covers 13 residues. CDR3 residues: CASSLVVGAPQYF. The CDR3 coding sequence is TGTGCCAGCAGCTTAGTGGTGGGGGCCCCCCAGTACTTC.